This passage covers 18 T cell receptor beta chains from one sample sequenced in a study of cytomegalovirus exposure and HLA in healthy donors (dated by TCRdb to between 2016 and 2019). Libraries were made using the immunoSEQ multiplex PCR assay. The multiplex PCR relied on a mix of 60 forward primers for TCR Vbeta segments and 13 reverse primers for TCR Jbeta segments. TCRdb obtained this table from immuneACCESS and retained in-frame rearrangements with V and J assigned. These tables miss some clones; where compared with another copy, unresolved V genes account for less than half of the shortfall, and the remainder is unexplained. The table for this sample lists around 210,000 clones; around 78% of them were counted only once. The ten most abundant clones make up 0.45% to 0.5% of the sample. The sample was PBMCs. All receptors come from a boy younger than 18 in good health and CMV-seronegative.

This chain links TRBV6-5 with TRBJ2-7; D possibly corresponds to TRBD2 (6 bases). Per germline, CDR1 MNHEY and CDR2 SVGAGI. The ends were cut back, 5 bases at V and 3 bases at J, with 14 bases in the middle. CDR3 size: 14 residues. The CDR3: CASSGGASVYEQYF. In nucleotides, the CDR3 is TGTGCCAGCAGTGGAGGGGCTAGTGTCTACGAGCAGTACTTC.

The chain links TRBV5-1 to TRBJ1-5; 7 nucleotides agree with TRBD1. CDR1 SGHRS and CDR2 YFSETQ come from the germline V gene. Losses at the gene ends were 4 bases for V and 3 bases for J; bases not matched to a gene: 7. The CDR3 sequence is 15 residues long. The CDR3 nucleotides read TGCGCCAGCAGCGAGGGGACAGCCCACAATCAGCCCCAGCATTTT. It encodes CASSEGTAHNQPQHF.

This clone was counted between two and nine times. This chain uses TRBV5-1 with TRBJ1-4, with D perhaps matching TRBD1 (5 bases). Germline V gene lookup returns CDR1 SGHRS and CDR2 YFSETQ. The CDR3 sequence is 16 residues long. The V end was cut by 2 bases, the J end by 6 bases, with 17 bases between. For the CDR3, the DNA is TGCGCCAGCAGCTTCGGCAGGGTGGATCTGGATGAAAAACTGTTTTTT. Protein: CASSFGRVDLDEKLFF.

DNA for the CDR3: TGTGCCAGCAGGAGGTTGGACTCCTCGAGCTCCTACGAGCAGTACTTC. Its translation: CASRRLDSSSSYEQYF. This rearrangement joins TRBV2 to TRBJ2-7; maybe TRBD2 (5 bases). V was pared by 6 bases and J by 0 bases, with 18 bases between. Germline values: CDR1 SNHLY, CDR2 FYNNEI. The CDR3 is 16 residues long.

The rearrangement links TRBV5-4 to TRBJ1-2; D gene ambiguous. Per germline, CDR1 SGHNT and CDR2 YYREEE (reference sequence). V lost 0 bases, J lost 4 bases, and 10 bases lay in between. The CDR3 is 14 residues long. Here the CDR3 reads CASSLDSILYGYTF. CDR3 DNA sequence: TGTGCCAGCAGCTTGGACAGCATACTCTATGGCTACACCTTC.

The J gene is TRBJ2-2, the V gene TRBV10-3; 13 bases match TRBD2. This CDR3 has 17 residues. Germline V lookup: CDR1 ENHRY, CDR2 SYGVKD. Trimming took 6 bases from V and 1 from J; bases not matched to a gene: 5. The CDR3, as DNA: TGTGCCATCAGCATGACTAGCGGGGGGAGGAACACCGGGGAGCTGTTTTTT. Translated, it gives CAISMTSGGRNTGELFF.

CDR3: CASSQISGRGGEQFF. CDR3 DNA: TGTGCCAGCAGCCAAATTAGCGGCCGGGGGGGGGAGCAGTTCTTC. The V call is TRBV14, the J call TRBJ2-1, with 8 nucleotides matching TRBD2. This CDR3 is built from 15 residues. V shed 2 bases, J shed 10 bases, and the junction held 10 bases outside the gene matches. CDR1 is SGHDN, CDR2 FVKESK, per germline.

The gene calls are TRBV11-3 and TRBJ2-7, with 7 bases aligning to TRBD1. With 2 bases clipped from V and 1 base from J, the junction kept 14 bases outside the gene matches. Germline CDR1 reads SGHNT; CDR2 reads YENEEA. This CDR3 spans 18 amino acids. The CDR3 region has the DNA TGTGCCAGCAGCTTACGTCAAGAGGGGGCTCTAGGATCCTACGAGCAGTACTTC. Protein: CASSLRQEGALGSYEQYF.

The chain carries TRBV19 and TRBJ1-5, with a possible D match to TRBD1 (5 bases). V shed 6 bases and J shed 0 bases, with 18 bases lying between them. Germline CDR1 reads LNHDA; CDR2 reads SQIVND (reference sequence). The CDR3 runs 17 residues. CDR3 nucleotide sequence: TGTGCCAGTAGACCATTCCCGACCAGGGATAGCAATCAGCCCCAGCATTTT. This codes for CASRPFPTRDSNQPQHF. The complete variable domain, with remaining parts taken from reference TRBV19 and TRBJ1-5, reads DGGITQSPKYLFRKEGQNVTLSCEQNLNHDAMYWYRQDPGQGLRLIYYSQIVNDFQKGDIAEGYSVSREKKESFPLTVTSAQKNPTAFYLCASRPFPTRDSNQPQHFGDGTRLSIL.

This clone was counted a single time. The J gene is TRBJ1-1, the V gene TRBV6-5, with D perhaps TRBD1 (6 bases). Trimming pared 5 bases from V and 2 bases from J, leaving 15 bases between. Per germline, CDR1 MNHEY and CDR2 SVGAGI. The CDR3 is 15 residues long. The chain's CDR3 is CASSPWTALNTEAFF. The DNA for the CDR3 is TGTGCCAGCAGTCCTTGGACAGCGTTAAACACTGAAGCTTTCTTT.

This clone was counted once. J is TRBJ2-7 and V is TRBV5-1; TRBD1 matches at 7 bases. Germline V CDR1 and CDR2: SGHRS, YFSETQ. This CDR3 is built from 16 residues. With 4 bases clipped from V and 6 bases from J, the junction kept 16 bases outside the gene matches. The CDR3 DNA is TGCGCCAGCAGCCAAGACAGGGTAGGGCGGAGAGGCGAGCAGTACTTC. Amino acids: CASSQDRVGRRGEQYF.

V gene TRBV5-1 combines with J gene TRBJ2-3, with 10 bases that match TRBD2. The CDR3 consists of 14 residues. The ends lost 5 bases at V and 5 bases at J; junction bases unmatched: 5. Germline CDR1 is SGHRS and CDR2 is YFSETQ. Written as DNA, the CDR3 is TGCGCCAGCAGGCTAGCGGGAGTTGTAGATACGCAGTATTTT. Translating it yields CASRLAGVVDTQYF.

The genes are TRBV4-2 and TRBJ1-1, with TRBD1 as a possible D gene (6 bases). Germline lookup yields CDR1 LGHNA and CDR2 YNFKEQ. The CDR3 totals 13 residues. V lost 4 bases to trimming and J lost 7 bases, with 13 bases between them. The CDR3 region is CASSPQAGVEAFF. The CDR3 region has the DNA TGTGCCAGCAGCCCCCAGGCAGGGGTTGAAGCTTTCTTT.

The chain links TRBV5-4 to TRBJ2-3, with 8 bases matching TRBD2. V was pared by 1 base and J by 1 base, with 2 bases of the junction left unmatched. The CDR3 is made up of 15 amino acids. Germline assignment: CDR1 SGHNT and CDR2 YYREEE (reference sequence). The CDR3 DNA reads as TGTGCCAGCAGCTTGTTGCGGGGGGGCACAGATACGCAGTATTTT. Protein: CASSLLRGGTDTQYF. Complete variable domain (other parts from reference TRBV5-4 and TRBJ2-3): ETGVTQSPTHLIKTRGQQVTLRCSSQSGHNTVSWYQQALGQGPQFIFQYYREEENGRGNFPPRFSGLQFPNYSSELNVNALELDDSALYLCASSLLRGGTDTQYFGPGTRLTVL.

V is TRBV27 and J is TRBJ2-2; D unclear. V dropped 8 bases and J dropped 2 bases, with 3 bases sitting between them. Germline CDR1 reads MNHEY; CDR2 reads SMNVEV (reference sequence). This CDR3 is 11 amino acids long. Here the CDR3 reads CASPNTGELFF. As DNA, the CDR3 is TGTGCCAGCCCTAACACCGGGGAGCTGTTTTTT.

V and J are TRBV4-2 and TRBJ1-1; D is possibly TRBD1 (5 bases). Per the germline V gene, CDR1 is LGHNA and CDR2 is YNFKEQ. The CDR3 is 18 residues long. Trimming shortened V by 3 bases and J by 1 base, and 21 bases separated the two germline ends. CDR3: CASSHLEPGRVGNTEAFF. CDR3 nucleotide sequence: TGTGCCAGCAGCCACCTTGAGCCGGGCAGGGTGGGGAACACTGAAGCTTTCTTT.

This clone was seen a handful of times. This rearrangement joins TRBV5-1 to TRBJ1-2; maybe TRBD1 (5 bases). CDR1 and CDR2 from the germline V gene are SGHRS and YFSETQ. The CDR3 has 13 amino acids. Trimming removed 6 bases at V and 7 bases at J, with 16 bases between. The chain's CDR3 is CASTNPEGFGYTF. The CDR3, as DNA: TGCGCCAGCACCAATCCGGAGGGGTTTGGCTACACCTTC.

This clone turned up a few times. The rearrangement uses TRBV6-5 and TRBJ1-6, with TRBD1 as a possible D gene (6 bases). V gave up 5 bases and J gave up 8 bases, with 10 bases separating them. The CDR3 spans 13 residues. The germline V gene has CDR1 MNHEY and CDR2 SVGAGI. The CDR3 DNA is TGTGCCAGCAGTACAAACAGGGATTCACCCCTCCACTTT. It codes for CASSTNRDSPLHF.